The 17 T cell receptor beta chains given below trace back to one sample, sequenced in a study of shared clonotypes between healthy human individuals. Produced via immunoSEQ multiplex PCR; TCRdb's table is partial and in-frame only. In the table there are 2,500,000 or so clones, 85% to 95% of which are singletons. The source material was naive CD4+ T cells from PBMCs. The subset denotes: CD45RA+ positively selected. The origin of the receptors is a young man in good health. Some clones in this sample may be carry-over from other donors' samples.

Regarding this clone: This CDR3 is also generated by other DNA sequences in the sample. The chain recombines TRBV9 with TRBJ1-3; the D is unclear. With 2 bases removed from V and 4 bases from J, the gap between germline ends came to 1 base. CDR3 length: 11 amino acids. Looked up from germline, CDR1 is SGDLS and CDR2 is YYNGEE. For the CDR3, the DNA is TGTGCCAGCAGCGTGGGAAACACCATATATTTT. This encodes CASSVGNTIYF.

CDR3 residues: CAWSTQTGGGSPLHF. The CDR3 DNA reads as TGTGCCTGGAGTACCCAGACAGGGGGTGGCTCACCCCTCCACTTT. The chain employs TRBV30 and TRBJ1-6, with 9 bases lining up with TRBD1. J gave up 10 bases and V 2 bases, and 9 bases lay outside the gene matches. The CDR3 covers 15 residues. The germline CDR1 and CDR2 sequences are GTSNPN and SVGIG (reference sequence).

Worth noting for this clone: Compared with germline, one end of the junction differs, possibly owing to a read error. The chain combines TRBV20-1 with TRBJ1-2; D is possibly TRBD1 (5 bases). The CDR3 is 8 amino acids. CDR1 DFQATT and CDR2 SNEGSKA come from the germline V gene (reference sequence). Here the CDR3 DNA reads TGCAGTGGATCAGGGATCGATTTC. It translates to CSGSGIDF.

The chain uses TRBV4-1 and TRBJ1-3, with D uncertain. Per germline, CDR1 MGHRA and CDR2 YSYEKL. The CDR3 loop spans 15 amino acids. Trimming stripped 2 bases from V and 3 bases from J, with 11 bases between. CDR3 sequence (DNA): TGCGCCAGCAGCCAAACCTCACTGAGTGGAAACACCATATATTTT. Its protein product is CASSQTSLSGNTIYF.

This clone has only one observation. Other DNA sequences of this sample code for an identical CDR3. V usage is TRBV28 and J usage is TRBJ1-5, with 9 bases aligning to TRBD1. Trimming removed 4 bases from V and 1 base from J; junction bases left unmatched: 2. The CDR3 is 15 residues long. The V gene's germline CDR1 is MDHEN and CDR2 SYDVKM. In DNA, the CDR3 is TGTGCCAGCAGTTCCACAGGGGGCAGCAATCAGCCCCAGCATTTT. Amino acid sequence: CASSSTGGSNQPQHF.

This sequence joins TRBV2 and TRBJ2-7, with 14 positions matching TRBD2. Per the germline V gene, CDR1 is SNHLY and CDR2 is FYNNEI. V gave up 11 bases and J gave up 2 bases; unmatched junction bases: 14. The CDR3 totals 17 residues. CDR3 sequence (DNA): TGTGCCGGCGGCCTTGGACTAGCGGGAGGCCCCACCTACGAGCAGTACTTC. Its protein is CAGGLGLAGGPTYEQYF.

This rearrangement joins TRBV7-7 to TRBJ2-7, with D uncertain. CDR3 length: 13 amino acids. The V gene's germline CDR1 is SSHAT and CDR2 FNYEAQ (reference sequence). Trimming removed 3 bases from V and 0 bases from J, with 6 bases in between. CDR3 residues: CASSLEYSYEQYF. The CDR3 DNA follows: TGTGCCAGCAGCTTGGAATACTCCTACGAGCAGTACTTC.

The rearrangement joins TRBV7-8 to TRBJ2-1, with TRBD2 matching 7 bases. This CDR3 comprises 14 residues. The junction had 2 bases not matched to a gene; V was cut back by 3 bases and J by 3 bases. Per the germline V gene, CDR1 is SGHVS and CDR2 is FQNEAQ. The CDR3 coding sequence is TGTGCCAGCAGCTTGCAGCGGGACTACAATGAGCAGTTCTTC. It encodes CASSLQRDYNEQFF. Together with reference TRBV7-8 and TRBJ2-1, the CDR3 gives the full variable domain: GAGVSQSPRYKVAKRGQDVALRCDPISGHVSLFWYQQALGQGPEFLTYFQNEAQLDKSGLPSDRFFAERPEGSVSTLKIQRTQQEDSAVYLCASSLQRDYNEQFFGPGTRLTVL.

The chain couples TRBV29-1 to TRBJ2-1; D may be TRBD2 (7 bases). V was cut by 4 bases and J by 13 bases, with 14 bases left in between. The CDR3 extends over 11 amino acids. Germline V gene sequence: CDR1 SQVTM, CDR2 ANQGSEA. Here the CDR3 DNA reads TGCAGCGTTGTAGGGGGGGAGGGCCAGTTCTTC. Translated: CSVVGGEGQFF.

Remarks on this clone: The identical CDR3 is also encoded by other nucleotide sequences in the sample. In DNA, the CDR3 is TGTGCCAGCAGCGTGGGGGGAGCTGGGGCCAACGTCCTGACTTTC. Encoded protein: CASSVGGAGANVLTF. The rearrangement uses TRBV9 and TRBJ2-6, with TRBD2 as a possible D gene (6 bases). The CDR3 is 15 amino acids. In germline, CDR1 is SGDLS, CDR2 YYNGEE. The V gene lost 2 bases and the J gene lost 2 bases, with 8 bases spanning the gap.

The gene calls are TRBV28 and TRBJ2-7; the D gene is possibly TRBD1 (6 bases). The germline V gene encodes CDR1 MDHEN and CDR2 SYDVKM. This CDR3 contains 14 residues. V lost 8 bases, J lost 2 bases, and 16 bases lay in between. CDR3 nucleotide sequence: TGTGCCAGCCACTCCGGGACAAAACCCTACGAGCAGTACTTC. This encodes CASHSGTKPYEQYF.

This rearrangement joins TRBV7-8 to TRBJ2-3, with 8 bases identical to TRBD2. The CDR3 length is 14 residues. The V segment lost 8 bases and the J segment 3 bases; nucleotides outside the gene matches: 7. From germline, CDR1 is SGHVS and CDR2 FQNEAQ. CDR3 residues: CASSPGGTTDTQYF. The CDR3 region has the DNA TGTGCCAGCTCCCCGGGAGGGACAACAGATACGCAGTATTTT. Full variable domain (rest looked up from reference TRBV7-8 and TRBJ2-3): GAGVSQSPRYKVAKRGQDVALRCDPISGHVSLFWYQQALGQGPEFLTYFQNEAQLDKSGLPSDRFFAERPEGSVSTLKIQRTQQEDSAVYLCASSPGGTTDTQYFGPGTRLTVL.

The chain joins TRBV28 to TRBJ1-1, with 8 bases lining up with TRBD1. Germline V lookup: CDR1 MDHEN, CDR2 SYDVKM. The CDR3 is made up of 16 amino acids. Trimming removed 3 bases from V and 4 bases from J; junction bases left unmatched: 10. The chain's CDR3 is CASSLTGAPGGTEAFF. In nucleotides, the CDR3 is TGTGCCAGCAGTTTGACAGGGGCTCCTGGGGGCACTGAAGCTTTCTTT.

Here the CDR3 DNA reads TGTGCCAGCAGTCTAACCACGGCTAACTATGGCTACACCTTC. Its protein product is CASSLTTANYGYTF. V gene TRBV6-5 combines with J gene TRBJ1-2; D gene uncertain. The CDR3 sequence is 14 residues long. V was shortened by 5 bases and J by 0 bases, with 10 bases between the two germline ends. CDR1 is MNHEY and CDR2 is SVGAGI in the germline V gene.

This chain connects TRBV28 to TRBJ1-5; D unclear. CDR3 size: 16 residues. Per the germline V gene, CDR1 is MDHEN and CDR2 is SYDVKM. V lost 6 bases to trimming and J lost 2 bases, with 17 bases between them. The CDR3 DNA follows: TGTGCCAGCAGACCTACGCCAGACGGAGGCAATCAGCCCCAGCATTTT. Translated: CASRPTPDGGNQPQHF.

The chain employs TRBV29-1 and TRBJ1-1, with 10 bases lining up with TRBD1. Germline-derived CDR1 and CDR2 are SQVTM and ANQGSEA. The J segment lost 1 base and the V segment lost 6 bases, leaving 2 bases of the junction unmatched. The CDR3 runs 13 residues. CDR3 loop: CSVGQGTNTEAFF. In DNA, the CDR3 is TGCAGCGTGGGACAGGGGACGAACACTGAAGCTTTCTTT.

V and J are TRBV27 and TRBJ2-5; 9 bases agree with TRBD1. CDR1 MNHEY and CDR2 SMNVEV come from the germline V gene (reference sequence). The J segment lost 3 bases and the V segment lost 1 base, leaving 3 bases of the junction unmatched. The CDR3 is 15 residues long. As DNA, the CDR3 is TGTGCCAGCAGTTTATTTAGGACAGGGGAAGAGACCCAGTACTTC. It codes for CASSLFRTGEETQYF.